Presented here are 24 T cell receptor beta chains from one specimen sequenced in a study of blood T cell repertoires in COVID-19. TCRdb keeps only in-frame clones here, not all; method: immunoSEQ multiplex PCR. Of about 100,000 clones in the sample, just over 85% were seen once. Sequenced: peripheral blood. The receptor source for this set is a human donor in a cohort sampled during active COVID-19.

This clone appeared a single time. The chain combines TRBV3-1 (or the pseudogene TRBV3-2) with TRBJ1-4, with 10 bases lining up with TRBD1. Germline assignment: CDR1 LGHDT and CDR2 YNNKEL (reference sequence). V was clipped by 4 bases and J by 8 bases; unmatched bases: 4. CDR3 length equals 14 residues. CDR3 residues: CASSRTGGQEKLFF. CDR3 nucleotides: TGTGCCAGCAGCCGGACAGGGGGGCAGGAAAAACTGTTTTTT.

V gene TRBV2 combines with J gene TRBJ2-7; D remains ambiguous. The CDR3 spans 12 residues. From germline, CDR1 is SNHLY and CDR2 FYNNEI. The V and J ends lost 7 bases and 0 bases respectively, with 7 bases between them. The CDR3 spells CASTRSSYEQYF. CDR3 nucleotide sequence: TGTGCCAGCACCAGGTCCTCCTACGAGCAGTACTTC.

As to this clone: The germline gene is not matched at one end of the junction; a read error may be the cause. This chain uses TRBV18 with TRBJ1-2; D may be TRBD1 (5 bases). The CDR3 spans 17 residues. Germline V gives CDR1 KGHSH, CDR2 LQKENI. DNA for the CDR3: TGTGCCAGCTCACCCAATGCTGCCGCGGAGGGGAGATCTGGCCACACCTTC. Amino acids: CASSPNAAAEGRSGHTF. The entire variable domain, with the rest obtained from reference TRBV18 and TRBJ1-2, is as follows: NAGVMQNPRHLVRRRGQEARLRCSPMKGHSHVYWYRQLPEEGLKFMVYLQKENIIDESGMPKERFSAEFPKEGPSILRIQQVVRGDSAAYFCASSPNAAAEGRSGHTFGSGTRLTVV.

The genes are TRBV7-2 and TRBJ2-5; the D gene is possibly TRBD2 (5 bases). The CDR3 covers 14 residues. The germline V and J ends were trimmed by 3 bases and 5 bases, with 13 bases remaining between them. Germline CDR1 reads SGHTA; CDR2 reads FQGNSA. The CDR3 DNA reads as TGTGCCAGCAGCTTCGGCGGGTCTCAGGAGACCCAGTACTTC. It specifies CASSFGGSQETQYF. Full variable domain (remainder filled in from reference TRBV7-2 and TRBJ2-5): GAGVSQSPSNKVTEKGKDVELRCDPISGHTALYWYRQSLGQGLEFLIYFQGNSAPDKSGLPSDRFSAERTGGSVSTLTIQRTQQEDSAVYLCASSFGGSQETQYFGPGTRLLVL.

The gene calls are TRBV12-3 or TRBV12-4 and TRBJ2-7; D might be TRBD1 (5 bases). V lost 5 bases and J 6 bases, leaving 11 bases between the germline ends. This CDR3 has 12 amino acids. Here the CDR3 DNA reads TGTGCCAGCAGTCCAGGGTTAGGCGAGCAGTACTTC. This codes for CASSPGLGEQYF.

The V and J genes are TRBV28 and TRBJ1-5; TRBD1 is a possible D gene (5 bases). Germline CDR1 reads MDHEN; CDR2 reads SYDVKM. The CDR3 loop spans 15 amino acids. The ends were cut back, 7 bases at V and 4 bases at J, with 17 bases in the middle. CDR3 sequence (DNA): TGTGCCAGCACGGAGGGGTGGGGCGCGAATCAGCCCCAGCATTTT. Translation: CASTEGWGANQPQHF.

The chain joins TRBV6-5 to TRBJ2-7; a weak D match, TRBD2 (7 bases). Between the trimmed V and J ends, which lost 7 bases and 9 bases, there was a span of 19 bases. CDR1 is MNHEY and CDR2 is SVGAGI in the germline V gene. The CDR3 is 13 residues long. CDR3 amino acids: CASTVGGGAGQYF. As DNA, the CDR3 is TGTGCCAGCACCGTGGGGGGGGGCGCAGGGCAGTACTTC.

V is TRBV19 and J is TRBJ2-6; no firm D call. Looked up from germline, CDR1 is LNHDA and CDR2 is SQIVND (reference sequence). The V end was cut by 2 bases, the J end by 0 bases, with 5 bases between. CDR3 length: 15 residues. The CDR3 DNA reads as TGTGCCAGTAGTATAAAGAGCTCTGGGGCCAACGTCCTGACTTTC. Protein sequence: CASSIKSSGANVLTF.

The chain is built from TRBV5-1 and TRBJ2-3; no reliable D call. Germline assignment: CDR1 SGHRS and CDR2 YFSETQ. The CDR3 covers 15 residues. The V gene lost 1 base and the J gene lost 1 base, with 10 bases spanning the gap. The CDR3 DNA follows: TGCGCCAGCAGCTTGTCGGGTCCCCGCACAGATACGCAGTATTTT. Its protein product is CASSLSGPRTDTQYF. Using reference TRBV5-1 and TRBJ2-3 for the parts outside the CDR3, the full variable domain is KAGVTQTPRYLIKTRGQQVTLSCSPISGHRSVSWYQQTPGQGLQFLFEYFSETQRNKGNFPGRFSGRQFSNSRSEMNVSTLELGDSALYLCASSLSGPRTDTQYFGPGTRLTVL.

This rearrangement joins TRBV14 to TRBJ1-4, with D possibly being TRBD1 (5 bases). V lost 3 bases and J 4 bases, leaving 15 bases between the germline ends. This CDR3 has 16 residues. Germline CDR1 and CDR2: SGHDN and FVKESK. The CDR3 reads CASSHKPGLGNEKLFF. CDR3 coding DNA: TGTGCCAGCAGCCACAAACCGGGACTTGGTAATGAAAAACTGTTTTTT.

The gene calls are TRBV18 and TRBJ2-5; D is perhaps TRBD2 (6 bases). This CDR3 is 16 amino acids long. Between the trimmed V and J ends, which lost 3 bases and 5 bases, there was a span of 19 bases. The germline CDR1 and CDR2 sequences are KGHSH and LQKENI. The CDR3 region has the DNA TGTGCCAGCTCACCTAGACTAGTAATTCTTCCTGAGACCCAGTACTTC. As protein: CASSPRLVILPETQYF.

The chain combines TRBV11-2 with TRBJ2-2; 10 bases agree with TRBD2. CDR3 size: 15 residues. Germline-derived CDR1 and CDR2 are SGHAT and FQNNGV. V dropped 6 bases and J dropped 8; count of bases not matched to a gene: 9. The CDR3 here is CASRKAGGPGGELFF. CDR3 coding DNA: TGTGCCAGCAGGAAAGCGGGAGGGCCAGGGGGGGAGCTGTTTTTT. Filled out from reference TRBV11-2 and TRBJ2-2, the complete variable domain reads EAGVAQSPRYKIIEKRQSVAFWCNPISGHATLYWYQQILGQGPKLLIQFQNNGVVDDSQLPKDRFSAERLKGVDSTLKIQPAKLEDSAVYLCASRKAGGPGGELFFGEGSRLTVL.

The chain has TRBV4-1 and TRBJ2-1; 9 bases agree with TRBD2. CDR3 length: 15 residues. V gave up 8 bases and J gave up 10 bases; unmatched junction bases: 15. From germline, CDR1 is MGHRA and CDR2 YSYEKL. CDR3: CASHGGDSGGREQFF. The DNA for the CDR3 is TGCGCCAGCCACGGTGGGGATAGCGGGGGACGCGAGCAGTTCTTC.

V usage is TRBV28 and J usage is TRBJ1-1; D is unclear. V was shortened by 6 bases and J by 1 base, with 9 bases between the two germline ends. The germline V gene has CDR1 MDHEN and CDR2 SYDVKM. This CDR3 is built from 13 residues. Written as DNA, the CDR3 is TGTGCCAGCAGGCCAACAGCGAACACTGAAGCTTTCTTT. It is translated as CASRPTANTEAFF.

The chain links TRBV2 to TRBJ2-1; TRBD2 agrees at 12 bases. The V segment lost 4 bases and the J segment 8 bases; nucleotides outside the gene matches: 6. Per the germline V gene, CDR1 is SNHLY and CDR2 is FYNNEI. The CDR3 loop spans 15 amino acids. CDR3 in DNA: TGTGCCAGCAGTGGACTAGCGGGAGCTCTGGATGAGCAGTTCTTC. It encodes CASSGLAGALDEQFF.

This sequence joins TRBV28 and TRBJ2-1; 8 bases align to TRBD2. V dropped 5 bases and J dropped 2; count of bases not matched to a gene: 14. Germline CDR1 reads MDHEN; CDR2 reads SYDVKM. The length of the CDR3 is 18 residues. The CDR3 spells CASSPPGSFSGTYNEQFF. CDR3 nucleotides: TGTGCCAGCAGTCCCCCAGGGTCCTTTAGCGGGACCTACAATGAGCAGTTCTTC. Variable domain in full (rest from reference TRBV28 and TRBJ2-1): DVKVTQSSRYLVKRTGEKVFLECVQDMDHENMFWYRQDPGLGLRLIYFSYDVKMKEKGDIPEGYSVSREKKERFSLILESASTNQTSMYLCASSPPGSFSGTYNEQFFGPGTRLTVL.

The sample holds many counts of this clone. The chain links TRBV30 to TRBJ2-1, with 15 bases identical to TRBD2. The CDR3 loop spans 16 amino acids. Trimming cost V 0 bases and J 8 bases; bases outside gene matches: 5. Germline CDR1 reads GTSNPN; CDR2 reads SVGIG (reference sequence). CDR3 coding DNA: TGTGCCTGGAGTGTGGGACTAGCGGGAGGCAAGGATGAGCAGTTCTTC. Encoded protein: CAWSVGLAGGKDEQFF.

With respect to this clone: One end of the junction fails to match germline, which may point to a read error. The genes are TRBV7-9 and TRBJ2-7; TRBD1 matches 10 bases. The CDR3 consists of 17 residues. The germline V gene encodes CDR1 SEHNR and CDR2 FQNEAQ (reference sequence). CDR3 nucleotide sequence: TGTGCCAGCAGGTTAGAGAGGGGGACAGGGGAGAGCTACGAGCAGTACTTC. Protein sequence: CASRLERGTGESYEQYF.

The chain recombines TRBV5-1 with TRBJ2-3; D possibly corresponds to TRBD1 (6 bases). This CDR3 region has 14 residues. V was cut by 2 bases and J by 2 bases, with 9 bases left in between. CDR1 and CDR2 (germline): SGHRS, YFSETQ. CDR3 in amino acids: CASSFGQTTDTQYF. The CDR3 DNA reads TGCGCCAGCAGCTTTGGACAGACCACAGATACGCAGTATTTT. Based on the CDR3 plus reference TRBV5-1 and TRBJ2-3, the full variable domain is KAGVTQTPRYLIKTRGQQVTLSCSPISGHRSVSWYQQTPGQGLQFLFEYFSETQRNKGNFPGRFSGRQFSNSRSEMNVSTLELGDSALYLCASSFGQTTDTQYFGPGTRLTVL.

Details on this clone: The same CDR3 also results from other DNA sequences found in this sample. The chain is built from TRBV30 and TRBJ2-1; D may be TRBD2 (5 bases). Looked up from germline, CDR1 is GTSNPN and CDR2 is SVGIG (reference sequence). This CDR3 has 14 residues. Trimming pared 3 bases from V and 2 bases from J, leaving 11 bases between. The CDR3 sequence is CAWRGSGPYNEQFF. In nucleotides, the CDR3 is TGTGCCTGGAGGGGAAGCGGCCCCTACAATGAGCAGTTCTTC.

The V call is TRBV20-1, the J call TRBJ2-3; D may be TRBD1 (6 bases). V was pared by 3 bases and J by 4 bases, with 14 bases between. The CDR3 has 14 amino acids. The germline CDR1 and CDR2 sequences are DFQATT and SNEGSKA (reference sequence). The CDR3 loop is CSASLGGSADTQYF. CDR3 coding DNA: TGCAGTGCTAGTTTAGGGGGTAGCGCAGATACGCAGTATTTT.

This clone was picked up a small number of times. The chain uses TRBV6-5 and TRBJ1-3; D call uncertain. The CDR3 extends over 13 amino acids. V lost 7 bases to trimming and J lost 0 bases, with 7 bases between them. Germline V CDR1 and CDR2: MNHEY, SVGAGI. CDR3 DNA sequence: TGTGCCAGCACCGAGGACTCTGGAAACACCATATATTTT. This codes for CASTEDSGNTIYF.

V gene TRBV5-4 combines with J gene TRBJ2-3, with 13 nucleotides matching TRBD2. CDR1 SGHNT and CDR2 YYREEE come from the germline V gene (reference sequence). The CDR3 is 17 residues long. Trimming removed 3 bases from V and 2 bases from J; junction bases left unmatched: 6. CDR3 sequence reads: CASSSRLAGGTTDTQYF. Here the CDR3 DNA reads TGTGCCAGCAGCTCCCGACTAGCGGGAGGTACCACAGATACGCAGTATTTT. Full variable domain (remainder filled in from reference TRBV5-4 and TRBJ2-3): ETGVTQSPTHLIKTRGQQVTLRCSSQSGHNTVSWYQQALGQGPQFIFQYYREEENGRGNFPPRFSGLQFPNYSSELNVNALELDDSALYLCASSSRLAGGTTDTQYFGPGTRLTVL.

CDR3 loop: CASRIQGRNTEAFF. Written as DNA, the CDR3 is TGTGCCAGTAGAATACAGGGGCGGAACACTGAAGCTTTCTTT. The chain uses TRBV19 and TRBJ1-1, with TRBD1 matching 7 bases. There are 14 residues in the CDR3. V gave up 6 bases and J gave up 1 base; unmatched junction bases: 5. Germline V lookup: CDR1 LNHDA, CDR2 SQIVND (reference sequence).